This T cell receptor (beta chain) comes out of a study of CXCR3-negative and CXCR3-positive naive CD8 T cells. Study conclusions and caveats: Comparison of naive cells showed more hydrophobic TRB CDR3s in CXCR3-positive than in CXCR3-negative naive cells. For naive cells, CXCR3-negative and CXCR3-positive subsets had similar TRBV-TRBJ usage; for memory cells, usage differed.

This CDR3 comprises 17 residues. The study made its TRB cDNA libraries by 5' RACE, adding UMI labels. TCRdb re-called the 5' RACE reads and gives one entry per CDR3 protein, without DNA. The ten top clones account for around 0.5%, within a sample of some 53,000 distinct CDR3 sequences. Note on this clonotype: The target antigen is unknown.

The rearrangement links TRBV21-1 to TRBJ1-2; TCRdb's assignment of TRBD1 cannot be checked, as there is no DNA. TRBV21-1 is shown as a pseudogene. This sequence was found in a human donor in good health. Some clones in this sample may be carry-over from other donors' samples. The sequencing sample was made of naive CXCR3+ CD8+ T cells from blood. This sample's subset: CD45RO-CCR7+CD27+CD95- naive CD8+ T cells expressing CXCR3 (TNR3+). The CDR3 sequence is CASSKSIGRETNYGYTF.